This passage covers 18 T cell receptor beta chains from one sample sequenced in a study of graft-versus-host responses after intestinal transplantation. Antigens of these TCRs are unknown. Assay: immunoSEQ multiplex PCR; the TCRdb copy retains only in-frame clones and omits some. The sample carries about 120,000 clones, about 94% recorded once. The material was unstimulated CD8+ T cells sorted from spleen or lymph node cells, obtained before intestinal transplant. The source of these receptors is a human donor who received an intestinal transplant.

The chain links TRBV10-2 to TRBJ1-2, with TRBD1 matching over 8 bases. The V segment lost 6 bases and the J segment 8 bases; nucleotides outside the gene matches: 5. There are 12 residues in the CDR3. The germline gives CDR1 WSHSY, CDR2 SAAADI. The CDR3 sequence: CASRDREGGYTF. The CDR3 DNA sequence: TGCGCCAGCAGGGACAGGGAAGGGGGCTACACCTTC.

The chain combines TRBV7-6 with TRBJ2-2; D is possibly TRBD1 (5 bases). Germline values: CDR1 SGHVS, CDR2 FNYEAQ. V lost 7 bases and J 3 bases, leaving 12 bases between the germline ends. This CDR3 has 14 amino acids. The CDR3 here is CASTGRADTGELFF. CDR3 DNA: TGTGCCAGCACGGGCAGGGCAGACACCGGGGAGCTGTTTTTT.

The chain combines TRBV14 with TRBJ1-3, with D unclear. Trimming pared 1 base from V and 2 bases from J, leaving 15 bases between. Germline CDR1 is SGHDN and CDR2 is FVKESK. The CDR3 contains 17 residues. CDR3 loop: CASSQVRKASTGNTIYF. The CDR3 coding sequence is TGTGCCAGCAGCCAAGTAAGAAAGGCTTCCACTGGAAACACCATATATTTT.

The chain employs TRBV30 and TRBJ2-5; D remains ambiguous. Germline CDR1 reads GTSNPN; CDR2 reads SVGIG (reference sequence). CDR3 size: 20 residues. V shed 0 bases and J shed 2 bases, with 28 bases lying between them. CDR3 region: CAWSVLTLGLDNAFQETQYF. CDR3 nucleotide sequence: TGTGCCTGGAGTGTACTAACGCTGGGTCTAGACAACGCTTTTCAAGAGACCCAGTACTTC.

The chain uses TRBV7-9 and TRBJ2-1; 8 bases map to TRBD2. Trimming at V came to 1 base and at J to 11 bases, leaving 16 bases not matched to a gene. This CDR3 is built from 17 residues. Germline values: CDR1 SEHNR, CDR2 FQNEAQ (reference sequence). The chain's CDR3 is CASSLVTGGPPVYKQFF. The CDR3, as DNA: TGTGCCAGCAGCTTAGTTACGGGAGGGCCCCCGGTTTATAAGCAGTTCTTC.

The sample holds one count of this clone. The chain is built from TRBV14 and TRBJ2-4; 9 nucleotides match TRBD1. The ends lost 1 base at V and 8 bases at J; junction bases unmatched: 9. Germline V lookup: CDR1 SGHDN, CDR2 FVKESK. The CDR3 runs 16 residues. CDR3 DNA: TGTGCCAGCAGCCAAGTTAGGACAGGGGCGGGAGACATTCAGTACTTC. This encodes CASSQVRTGAGDIQYF.

A few counts support this clone. The chain uses TRBV6-5 and TRBJ2-7; 8 bases agree with TRBD2. The CDR3 sequence is 15 residues long. Germline CDR1 MNHEY, CDR2 SVGAGI. J gave up 0 bases and V 2 bases, and 3 bases lay outside the gene matches. CDR3 loop: CASSYGGRTSYEQYF. The CDR3 coding sequence is TGTGCCAGCAGTTACGGCGGGAGGACCTCCTACGAGCAGTACTTC.

This chain links TRBV7-6 with TRBJ2-7; 13 bases are shared with TRBD2. Germline trimming cut 1 base from V and 4 bases from J; bases unmatched to any gene: 7. In germline, CDR1 is SGHVS, CDR2 FNYEAQ. There are 17 residues in the CDR3. The CDR3 DNA follows: TGTGCCAGCAGCTTAGAGACCGGGACTAGCGGGACATACGAGCAGTACTTC. Encoded protein: CASSLETGTSGTYEQYF. The complete variable domain, with remaining parts taken from reference TRBV7-6 and TRBJ2-7, reads GAGVSQSPRYKVTKRGQDVALRCDPISGHVSLYWYRQALGQGPEFLTYFNYEAQQDKSGLPNDRFSAERPEGSISTLTIQRTEQRDSAMYRCASSLETGTSGTYEQYFGPGTRLTVT.

This clone was picked up one time. This chain joins TRBV30 and TRBJ2-7, with no clear D. V was pared by 0 bases and J by 5 bases, with 5 bases between. This CDR3 region has 11 residues. The germline V gene has CDR1 GTSNPN and CDR2 SVGIG (reference sequence). CDR3 sequence (DNA): TGTGCCTGGAGTGTACTTAACGAGCAGTACTTC. This codes for CAWSVLNEQYF.

This chain connects TRBV28 to TRBJ2-3, with a weak D call TRBD2 (5 bases). The germline V gene has CDR1 MDHEN and CDR2 SYDVKM. CDR3 size: 14 residues. V lost 4 bases, J lost 0 bases, and 8 bases lay in between. The CDR3 here is CASSSRTSTDTQYF. CDR3 nucleotides: TGTGCCAGCAGTTCAAGGACTAGCACAGATACGCAGTATTTT.

The genes are TRBV5-1 and TRBJ1-1, with TRBD1 as a possible D gene (5 bases). Germline CDR1 is SGHRS and CDR2 is YFSETQ. V dropped 4 bases and J dropped 8 bases, with 12 bases sitting between them. This CDR3 comprises 12 residues. Here the CDR3 reads CASSPVGTEAFF. Here the CDR3 DNA reads TGCGCCAGCAGCCCCGTCGGGACGGAAGCTTTCTTT. Supplemented by reference TRBV5-1 and TRBJ1-1, the full variable domain reads KAGVTQTPRYLIKTRGQQVTLSCSPISGHRSVSWYQQTPGQGLQFLFEYFSETQRNKGNFPGRFSGRQFSNSRSEMNVSTLELGDSALYLCASSPVGTEAFFGQGTRLTVV.

The chain combines TRBV27 with TRBJ2-7; D remains ambiguous. The germline V and J ends were trimmed by 2 bases and 2 bases, with 10 bases remaining between them. Germline V lookup: CDR1 MNHEY, CDR2 SMNVEV (reference sequence). CDR3 length equals 14 residues. CDR3 loop: CASSLRLTPYEQYF. In DNA, the CDR3 is TGTGCCAGCAGTTTAAGGCTTACCCCCTACGAGCAGTACTTC.

The chain has TRBV19 and TRBJ1-1, with D unresolved. CDR1 and CDR2 (germline): LNHDA, SQIVND (reference sequence). The CDR3 length is 13 residues. Trimming shortened V by 6 bases and J by 5 bases, and 13 bases separated the two germline ends. In DNA form, the CDR3 reads TGTGCCAGTAGCACTAGAGTGGGTACTGAAGCTTTCTTT. Translation gives CASSTRVGTEAFF.

The V and J genes are TRBV6-6 and TRBJ2-1, with D possibly TRBD1 on 5 matching bases. V lost 5 bases to trimming and J lost 9 bases, with 17 bases between them. The CDR3 runs to 14 residues. Germline CDR1 is MNHNY and CDR2 is SVGAGI (reference sequence). The chain's CDR3 is CASSHRQWGTEQFF. CDR3 in DNA: TGTGCCAGCAGTCACCGACAGTGGGGAACTGAGCAGTTCTTC.

This clone was counted once. J is TRBJ2-1 and V is TRBV29-1; D ambiguous. Trimming took 7 bases from V and 10 from J, leaving 11 bases between them. Germline V lookup: CDR1 SQVTM, CDR2 ANQGSEA. The CDR3 runs 10 residues. The CDR3 sequence is CSATIGEQFF. The DNA for the CDR3 is TGCAGCGCCACCATCGGGGAGCAGTTCTTC.

The chain links TRBV6-1 to TRBJ2-7; 9 bases are a match to TRBD2. Trimming removed 10 bases from V and 5 bases from J; junction bases left unmatched: 9. Germline-derived CDR1 and CDR2 are MNHNS and SASEGT. CDR3 length: 13 residues. The CDR3 DNA is TGTGCCACTTGTAGCGGGAGAAAGAACGAGCAGTACTTC. Amino acids: CATCSGRKNEQYF.

The V call is TRBV27, the J call TRBJ2-7; TRBD1 or TRBD2 may be the D gene (5 bases each). CDR3 length: 15 residues. The V and J ends lost 3 bases and 5 bases respectively, with 17 bases between them. CDR1 and CDR2 from the germline V gene are MNHEY and SMNVEV (reference sequence). The CDR3 sequence: CASSFSTGRGHEQYF. CDR3 in DNA: TGTGCCAGCAGTTTCTCCACGGGACGAGGGCACGAGCAGTACTTC.

This rearrangement joins TRBV28 to TRBJ1-5; D is ambiguous. The germline V gene has CDR1 MDHEN and CDR2 SYDVKM. Between the trimmed V and J ends, which lost 7 bases and 2 bases, there was a span of 15 bases. The CDR3 sequence is 15 residues long. For the CDR3, the DNA is TGTGCCAGCACCCTGGGCCTTAGGGGCAATCAGCCCCAGCATTTT. Amino acid sequence: CASTLGLRGNQPQHF.